These T cell receptor beta chains were read from a single sample in a study of graft-versus-host responses after intestinal transplantation. The data were produced by immunoSEQ multiplex PCR, yet TCRdb's version contains in-frame clones alone and is incomplete. Among 13,000 or so clones, around 70% were seen once, and the ten largest hold 7.2%. The sequences come from ileum tissue, collected 16 days after intestinal transplant. The source is a human patient who received an intestinal transplant, so some T cells may come from the graft donor. The CDR3 runs from the conserved cysteine through the conserved F or W.

v_call: TRBV2; cdr3_length: 15; j_call: TRBJ2-3; cdr3_aa: CASSDVAGGGDTQYF
v_call: TRBV7-9; cdr3_length: 15; j_call: TRBJ2-3; cdr3_aa: CASSPPSLGTDTQYF
v_call: TRBV5-6; cdr3_length: 14; j_call: TRBJ1-2; cdr3_aa: CASSFGTANYGYTF
v_call: TRBV28; cdr3_length: 14; j_call: TRBJ1-5; cdr3_aa: CASSLEEGNQPQHF
v_call: TRBV27; cdr3_length: 15; j_call: TRBJ2-1; cdr3_aa: CASSLSAGEVNEQFF
v_call: TRBV2; cdr3_length: 15; j_call: TRBJ2-1; cdr3_aa: CASSSWLADLDEQFF
v_call: TRBV28; cdr3_length: 18; j_call: TRBJ2-5; cdr3_aa: CASSLSLLAGVSTETQYF
v_call: TRBV10-2; cdr3_length: 14; j_call: TRBJ1-5; cdr3_aa: CASSYSDSNQPQHF
v_call: TRBV5-4; cdr3_length: 15; j_call: TRBJ2-3; cdr3_aa: CASRLTRSGADTQYF
v_call: TRBV19; cdr3_length: 13; j_call: TRBJ1-2; cdr3_aa: CASSMSGIYGYTF
v_call: TRBV4-1; cdr3_length: 16; j_call: TRBJ1-1; cdr3_aa: CASSLLPLVWNTEAFF
v_call: TRBV21-1; cdr3_length: 14; j_call: TRBJ1-2; cdr3_aa: CASNRQGKDYGYTF
v_call: TRBV10-3; cdr3_length: 14; j_call: TRBJ2-7; cdr3_aa: CAISESRGLNEQYF
v_call: TRBV21-1; cdr3_length: 17; j_call: TRBJ2-2; cdr3_aa: CASSKVGQGEYTGELFF
v_call: TRBV7-2; cdr3_length: 17; j_call: TRBJ2-2; cdr3_aa: CASSLSLTSSIAGELFF
v_call: TRBV7-9; cdr3_length: 13; j_call: TRBJ2-7; cdr3_aa: CASKRGEAYEQYF
v_call: TRBV28; cdr3_length: 14; j_call: TRBJ2-7; cdr3_aa: CASSRDRGIYEQYF
v_call: TRBV6-4; cdr3_length: 19; j_call: TRBJ2-1; cdr3_aa: CASSDVNPAGAFWNNEQFF
v_call: TRBV5-6; cdr3_length: 14; j_call: TRBJ2-7; cdr3_aa: CASSLGQASYEQYF
v_call: TRBV5-6; cdr3_length: 15; j_call: TRBJ1-2; cdr3_aa: CASSLGPYRDYGYTF
v_call: TRBV4-3; cdr3_length: 15; j_call: TRBJ2-3; cdr3_aa: CASSQGTGDTDTQYF
v_call: TRBV30; cdr3_length: 16; j_call: TRBJ2-3; cdr3_aa: CAWSVGAGVGTDTQYF
v_call: TRBV7-3; cdr3_length: 14; j_call: TRBJ2-3; cdr3_aa: CASSAASGRDTQYF
v_call: TRBV28; cdr3_length: 13; j_call: TRBJ1-2; cdr3_aa: CASNMEGWYGYTF
v_call: TRBV15; cdr3_length: 13; j_call: TRBJ2-7; cdr3_aa: CATSRAEDYEQYF
v_call: TRBV5-4; cdr3_length: 15; j_call: TRBJ1-2; cdr3_aa: CASSLGGRGNYGYTF
v_call: TRBV5-5; cdr3_length: 13; j_call: TRBJ1-2; cdr3_aa: CASSLGAGVGYTF
v_call: TRBV19; cdr3_length: 14; j_call: TRBJ2-7; cdr3_aa: CASSILAGAYEQYF
v_call: TRBV30; cdr3_length: 14; j_call: TRBJ2-7; cdr3_aa: CAWSGGQGIDEQYF
v_call: TRBV29-1; cdr3_length: 12; j_call: TRBJ1-2; cdr3_aa: CSVGSGVYGYTF
v_call: TRBV5-1; cdr3_length: 15; j_call: TRBJ2-1; cdr3_aa: CASSLEPGAYNEQFF
v_call: TRBV12-5; cdr3_length: 17; j_call: TRBJ2-1; cdr3_aa: CASGQNPQGNLDNEQFF
v_call: TRBV4-1; cdr3_length: 15; j_call: TRBJ1-4; cdr3_aa: CASSQPDRPNEKLFF
v_call: TRBV5-5; cdr3_length: 14; j_call: TRBJ2-7; cdr3_aa: CASSLADGAYEQYF
v_call: TRBV4-1; cdr3_length: 15; j_call: TRBJ1-1; cdr3_aa: CASSHSGRGGTEAFF
v_call: TRBV29-1; cdr3_length: 13; j_call: TRBJ2-7; cdr3_aa: CSVEGTGFYEQYF
v_call: TRBV27; cdr3_length: 13; j_call: TRBJ2-7; cdr3_aa: CASSAGGIYEQYF
v_call: TRBV5-1; cdr3_length: 16; j_call: TRBJ1-1; cdr3_aa: CASSLALHGGWTEAFF
v_call: TRBV28; cdr3_length: 16; j_call: TRBJ2-5; cdr3_aa: CASGRGDEGRGETQYF
v_call: TRBV28; cdr3_length: 15; j_call: TRBJ2-1; cdr3_aa: CASRPGTGSYNEQFF